Listed below are T cell receptor beta chains from one sample, sequenced in a study of shared clonotypes between healthy human individuals. Repertoires were generated with immunoSEQ multiplex PCR, while TCRdb's copy carries only in-frame clones and drops some. Among 2 million to 2.5 million clones, 85% to 95% were seen once, and the ten largest hold around 0.35%. The sequencing input was naive CD4+ T cells from PBMCs. The receptor source for this set is a man aged 18 to 35 in good health. Some clones in this sample may be carry-over from other donors' samples. The CDR3 runs from the conserved cysteine through the conserved F or W. Fields, in order: CDR3 length, J gene, D gene, V gene, clone size, CDR3 DNA, CDR3 protein. D genes are given only for firm matches. Rows may omit the clone size; those that give it use once, few, many or a size class.

15 TRBJ2-2 . TRBV2 . TGTGCCAGCAGAGGGGGAGCAGGGGGGACCGGGGAGCTGTTTTTT CASRGGAGGTGELFF
13 TRBJ2-7 TRBD1 TRBV18 . TGTGCCAGCTCACTGGACAGGTTCTACGAGCAGTACTTC CASSLDRFYEQYF
15 TRBJ1-2 . TRBV5-1 . TGCGCCAGCAGCTTATCCTTCGGGTTATTCTATGGCTACACCTTC CASSLSFGLFYGYTF
15 TRBJ2-3 . TRBV18 . TGTGCCAGCTCACCAAGGTTGGAGAGCACAGATACGCAGTATTTT CASSPRLESTDTQYF
14 TRBJ1-4 . TRBV30 . TGTGCCTGGAGCATAAAGAGAAGCTACGAAAAACTGTTTTTT CAWSIKRSYEKLFF
14 TRBJ1-4 . TRBV29-1 . TGCAGCGTTCGACAGACAGGCTTAAATGAAAAACTGTTTTTT CSVRQTGLNEKLFF
15 TRBJ1-2 . TRBV2 . TGTGCCAGCAGTGGATCAGGGCGCGGGGTCTATGGCTACACCTTC CASSGSGRGVYGYTF
14 TRBJ1-5 TRBD1 TRBV5-1 . TGCGCCAGCAGCGCTGGGACAGATTATCAGCCCCAGCATTTT CASSAGTDYQPQHF
13 TRBJ1-2 . TRBV7-2 . TGTGCCAGCAGCTTAGAGCGTTTCGATGGCTACACCTTC CASSLERFDGYTF
16 TRBJ2-5 . TRBV4-2 . TGTGCCAGCAGCCAAGAGCACAGGACGTCTCAAGAGACCCAGTACTTC CASSQEHRTSQETQYF
14 TRBJ1-3 . TRBV6-5 . TGTGCCAGCATTGGCCGAACCACTGGAAACACCATATATTTT CASIGRTTGNTIYF
15 TRBJ1-1 . TRBV19 . TGTGCCAGTAGTAAGCACAGGGTGGGGAACACTGAAGCTTTCTTT CASSKHRVGNTEAFF
14 TRBJ2-7 . TRBV28 . TGTGCCAGCAGCCGGGACACCCCAAACTACGAGCAGTACTTC CASSRDTPNYEQYF
16 TRBJ2-5 . TRBV29-1 . TGCAGCGTTCGACCCCTCCTCCGGGACCACCAAGAGACCCAGTACTTC CSVRPLLRDHQETQYF
10 TRBJ1-1 . TRBV6-5 . TGTGCCAGCGGTAGCACTGAAGCTTTCTTT CASGSTEAFF
16 TRBJ2-6 . TRBV6-5 . TGTGCCAGCAGTTTCGTGCAGGGGACTGGGGCCAACGTCCTGACTTTC CASSFVQGTGANVLTF
14 TRBJ2-7 TRBD2 TRBV5-1 . TGCGCCAGCAGCTTGGGCGGGAGCCCCTACGAGCAGTACTTC CASSLGGSPYEQYF
15 TRBJ2-1 TRBD1 TRBV5-1 . TGCGCCAGCAGCTTGGAGGGACAGATCTACAATGAGCAGTTCTTC CASSLEGQIYNEQFF
13 TRBJ2-5 . TRBV7-2 . TGTGCCAGCAGCTTAGAGGGGACGGAGACCCAGTACTTC CASSLEGTETQYF
12 TRBJ2-1 . TRBV5-1 few TGCGCCAGCAGCTTGGAGGGTAATGAGCAGTTCTTC CASSLEGNEQFF
16 TRBJ2-1 . TRBV6-6 . TGTGCCAGCAGCCCCCTAGAAGGTCGGGAGCGCAATGAGCAGTTCTTC CASSPLEGRERNEQFF
17 TRBJ2-1 TRBD2 TRBV4-2 . TGTGCCAGCAGCCAAGATGCTGGAGCGGGAGGGGAGAATGAGCAGTTCTTC CASSQDAGAGGENEQFF
13 TRBJ2-5 TRBD1 TRBV6-5 once TGTGCCACCGCGCGAGGGACAGGGGGGACCCAGTACTTC CATARGTGGTQYF
17 TRBJ2-1 TRBD2 TRBV5-1 . TGCGCCAGCTCATACGGACTAGCGGTCACCGATTACAATGAGCAGTTCTTC CASSYGLAVTDYNEQFF
15 TRBJ2-1 TRBD2 TRBV19 . TGTGCCAGTAGTATGGCACTAGCGGGAAAACGGGAGCAGTTCTTC CASSMALAGKREQFF
14 TRBJ1-2 . TRBV9 . TGTGCCAGCAGCCCTAGGACAATGGACTATGGCTACACCTTC CASSPRTMDYGYTF
16 TRBJ2-2 TRBD1 TRBV19 . TGTGCCAGTAGTGGCCCGGGGACAGGGCACACCGGGGAGCTGTTTTTT CASSGPGTGHTGELFF
17 TRBJ1-2 . TRBV27 . TGTGCCAGCAGCTATTCGCGGGGCGATACCCACTTCTATGGCTACACCTTC CASSYSRGDTHFYGYTF
12 TRBJ2-3 . TRBV15 . TGTGCCACCAGCAGAGATATGGATACGCAGTATTTT CATSRDMDTQYF
13 TRBJ2-7 . TRBV10-3 . TGTGCCATCAGTAAGGGGGGATCCTACGAGCAGTACTTC CAISKGGSYEQYF
14 TRBJ1-4 TRBD1 TRBV28 . TGTGCCAGCAGTTTGACAGGGCTTTATGAAAAACTGTTTTTT CASSLTGLYEKLFF
15 TRBJ2-1 TRBD2 TRBV9 . TGTGCCAGCAGCCCCGGACTAGATTCCTACAATGAGCAGTTCTTC CASSPGLDSYNEQFF
16 TRBJ2-7 . TRBV19 once TGTGCCAGTAGTATAGGTGGAGGAGGGGGGATCTACGAGCAGTACTTC CASSIGGGGGIYEQYF
15 TRBJ2-2 . TRBV6-6 once TGTGCCAGCCTGCGGCAGCAGTGGGGCACCGGGGAGCTGTTTTTT CASLRQQWGTGELFF
13 TRBJ2-5 . TRBV16 . TGTGCCAGCAGCCAAAATCTAAGGGCGACCCAGTACTTC CASSQNLRATQYF
14 TRBJ1-2 . TRBV6-5 . TGTGCCAGCAGTTACCTGCAGGGAGTAGATGGCTACACCTTC CASSYLQGVDGYTF
12 TRBJ2-7 . TRBV6-6 . TGTGCCAGCAGCCTCCATAGGGGCGAGCAGTACTTC CASSLHRGEQYF
14 TRBJ2-7 . TRBV5-6 . TGTGCCAGCAGCCCATACGGACTGGGGGGTAAGCAGTACTTC CASSPYGLGGKQYF
13 TRBJ2-5 . TRBV19 . TGTGCCAGTAGTATGGACAGCCAAGAGACCCAGTACTTC CASSMDSQETQYF
13 TRBJ1-5 . TRBV5-1 . TGCGCCAGCAGCTTGGGCCCGGGCAATCCCCAGCATTTT CASSLGPGNPQHF
13 TRBJ2-1 TRBD1 TRBV7-2 . TGTGCCAGCAGCTCTACAGGGGGCAATGAGCAGTTCTTC CASSSTGGNEQFF
15 TRBJ2-3 . TRBV11-2 . TGTGCCAGCAGCTTAAATCGGCATTTGGGAGATACGCAGTATTTT CASSLNRHLGDTQYF
14 TRBJ2-5 TRBD1 TRBV5-5 . TGTGCCAGCAGCTCGGGACAGTACCAAGAGACCCAGTACTTC CASSSGQYQETQYF
15 TRBJ2-7 TRBD2 TRBV7-6 . TGTGCCAGCAGCGTGCTGGCTAGCGGGAATTACGAGCAGTACTTC CASSVLASGNYEQYF
15 TRBJ1-1 . TRBV19 few TGTGCCAGTAGTATAGCAGAGGGTGTAGGAACTGAAGCTTTCTTT CASSIAEGVGTEAFF
15 TRBJ1-5 . TRBV7-2 once TGTGCCAGCAGCTTGGGGGGCAGGGGCGGACAGCCCCAGCATTTT CASSLGGRGGQPQHF
13 TRBJ1-5 . TRBV28 . TGTGCCAGCAGTGCCCTGAATAATCAGCCCCAGCATTTT CASSALNNQPQHF
15 TRBJ2-7 TRBD2 TRBV4-2 . TGTGCCAGCAGCCAAGGTAGCGGGAGTGCCCCCGAGCAGTACTTC CASSQGSGSAPEQYF
16 TRBJ1-5 TRBD1 TRBV28 once TGTGCCAGCAGTGAATTAGGGACAGGGATGGGTCAGCCCCAGCATTTT CASSELGTGMGQPQHF
14 TRBJ2-5 . TRBV6-6 . TGTGCCAGCAGCCCAGGCGGGACCGGGGAGACCCAGTACTTC CASSPGGTGETQYF
14 TRBJ2-3 . TRBV2 . TGTGCCACTTCGGGGGGCGGCGGAACAGATACGCAGTATTTT CATSGGGGTDTQYF
12 TRBJ2-7 TRBD1 TRBV7-9 few TGTGCCAGCAGCTTAGGACAGGGGCGGCTGTACTTC CASSLGQGRLYF
14 TRBJ2-3 TRBD2 TRBV9 . TGTGCCAGCAGCCCTAGCGGAGACACAGATACGCAGTATTTT CASSPSGDTDTQYF
14 TRBJ2-7 . TRBV6-1 once TGTGCCAGCAGTGGATCGACTTCTTTATACGAGCAGTACTTC CASSGSTSLYEQYF
13 TRBJ1-1 . TRBV28 . TGTGCCAGCAGTTTCTCCCTGAACACTGAAGCTTTCTTT CASSFSLNTEAFF
14 TRBJ2-1 TRBD2 TRBV30 . TGTGCCTGGAGCGAGGGACTAGCGGGAGGTGAGCAGTTCTTC CAWSEGLAGGEQFF
12 TRBJ2-7 . TRBV28 . TGTGCCAGCAGTTTACAGGGAGCCAAGCAGTACTTC CASSLQGAKQYF
16 TRBJ2-1 . TRBV9 . TGTGCCAGCAGCGTAGCTCAAGCCCTGTCCTACAATGAGCAGTTCTTC CASSVAQALSYNEQFF
14 TRBJ2-5 TRBD1 TRBV29-1 . TGCAGCGTTTCCCACGGACAGGGGGGAGAGACCCAGTACTTC CSVSHGQGGETQYF
15 TRBJ1-2 TRBD1 TRBV6-6 . TGTGCCAGCACTGGAGGGACAGGGGGACCTTATGGCTACACCTTC CASTGGTGGPYGYTF